The 25 T cell receptor beta chains reported below all come from one sample, sequenced in a study of T cell responses to AZD1222 COVID-19 vaccine. Libraries were prepared by immunoSEQ multiplex PCR; TCRdb keeps only in-frame clonotypes and omits some of them. The profile shows about 60,000 clones, less than 90% of them singletons. The sequences come from peripheral blood, collected on day 0 of AZD1222 vaccination. The source is an adult in good health.

This chain uses TRBV19 with TRBJ1-2, with D possibly matching TRBD1 (5 bases). Trimming took off 2 bases at V and 2 bases at J, with 12 bases between the two ends. Germline lookup yields CDR1 LNHDA and CDR2 SQIVND (reference sequence). The CDR3 is made up of 15 amino acids. CDR3 loop: CASSINRAGNYGYTF. The CDR3 nucleotides are TGTGCCAGTAGTATAAATCGGGCAGGGAACTATGGCTACACCTTC. The whole variable domain, remainder taken from reference TRBV19 and TRBJ1-2, is DGGITQSPKYLFRKEGQNVTLSCEQNLNHDAMYWYRQDPGQGLRLIYYSQIVNDFQKGDIAEGYSVSREKKESFPLTVTSAQKNPTAFYLCASSINRAGNYGYTFGSGTRLTVV.

The V gene is TRBV4-1, the J gene TRBJ2-1; TRBD2 aligns across 7 bases. Germline CDR1 reads MGHRA; CDR2 reads YSYEKL. The CDR3 totals 15 residues. Germline trimming cut 0 bases from V and 3 bases from J; bases unmatched to any gene: 2. The CDR3 DNA reads TGCGCCAGCAGCCAAGATGCTAGCGGCTACAATGAGCAGTTCTTC. Its translation is CASSQDASGYNEQFF.

The chain uses TRBV27 and TRBJ2-2, with D perhaps TRBD2 (5 bases). The germline V gene has CDR1 MNHEY and CDR2 SMNVEV (reference sequence). The CDR3 consists of 15 residues. Trimming stripped 2 bases from V and 5 bases from J, with 12 bases between. The CDR3 nucleotides are TGTGCCAGCAGTTTACTTGGTAGGGAGACCGGGGAGCTGTTTTTT. This encodes CASSLLGRETGELFF.

The chain combines TRBV9 with TRBJ1-5, with D perhaps TRBD1 (5 bases). The CDR3 covers 14 residues. V gave up 3 bases and J gave up 5 bases, with 12 bases separating them. Germline assignment: CDR1 SGDLS and CDR2 YYNGEE. The CDR3 DNA is TGTGCCAGCAGCGCGTACCTGGGGGATCAGCCCCAGCATTTT. Protein product: CASSAYLGDQPQHF.

The chain employs TRBV30 and TRBJ1-6; TRBD1 matches at 9 bases. Trimming cost V 2 bases and J 7 bases; bases outside gene matches: 6. CDR3 length: 15 amino acids. Germline CDR1 is GTSNPN and CDR2 is SVGIG (reference sequence). CDR3 in amino acids: CAWSPGQGRNSPLHF. CDR3 in DNA: TGTGCCTGGAGTCCGGGACAGGGACGGAATTCACCCCTCCACTTT.

The chain employs TRBV6-5 and TRBJ2-5, with D tentatively TRBD1 (6 bases). The ends were cut back, 6 bases at V and 4 bases at J, with 15 bases in the middle. CDR1 MNHEY and CDR2 SVGAGI come from the germline V gene. The CDR3 is made up of 14 amino acids. The CDR3 here is CASRALAGVETQYF. DNA for the CDR3: TGTGCCAGCAGGGCCCTTGCAGGGGTAGAGACCCAGTACTTC.

The V gene is TRBV5-4, the J gene TRBJ2-2; 11 bases align to TRBD2. The V gene's germline CDR1 is SGHNT and CDR2 YYREEE (reference sequence). V trimming: 6 bases; J trimming: 4 bases; junction bases outside the gene matches: 17. The CDR3 length is 19 residues. In nucleotides, the CDR3 is TGTGCCAGCAATAGCCGGCGGACTAGCGGGCGGGGATCCACCGGGGAGCTGTTTTTT. This gives the protein CASNSRRTSGRGSTGELFF.

The chain uses TRBV4-2 and TRBJ2-7, with D perhaps TRBD1 (6 bases). Trimming shortened V by 1 base and J by 0 bases, and 19 bases separated the two germline ends. CDR1 and CDR2 (germline): LGHNA, YNFKEQ. The CDR3 covers 18 residues. CDR3 bases: TGTGCCAGCAGCCAAGTACTACTACAGGGTACTAGCTCCTACGAGCAGTACTTC. Translated, it gives CASSQVLLQGTSSYEQYF.

With respect to this clone: Other DNA sequences in the same sample also yield this CDR3. V gene TRBV19 combines with J gene TRBJ1-6, with 10 bases fitting TRBD1. Looked up from germline, CDR1 is LNHDA and CDR2 is SQIVND (reference sequence). Unmatched junction bases numbered 4, after V lost 7 bases and J lost 10 bases. The CDR3 spans 13 residues. The CDR3 region is CASIGTGASPLHF. The CDR3 coding sequence is TGTGCCAGTATCGGGACAGGGGCGTCACCCCTCCACTTT.

The genes are TRBV11-3 and TRBJ2-3, with no clear D. CDR3 length: 11 amino acids. The V gene's germline CDR1 is SGHNT and CDR2 YENEEA. V dropped 1 base and J dropped 5 bases, with 1 base sitting between them. The CDR3 protein is CASSLGDTQYF. CDR3 sequence (DNA): TGTGCCAGCAGCTTAGGAGATACGCAGTATTTT. Full variable domain (missing parts from reference TRBV11-3 and TRBJ2-3): EAGVVQSPRYKIIEKKQPVAFWCNPISGHNTLYWYLQNLGQGPELLIRYENEEAVDDSQLPKDRFSAERLKGVDSTLKIQPAELGDSAVYLCASSLGDTQYFGPGTRLTVL.

The chain carries TRBV28 and TRBJ1-3; 7 bases match TRBD1. The CDR3 loop spans 16 amino acids. Germline V gene data show CDR1 as MDHEN and CDR2 as SYDVKM. J gave up 2 bases and V 5 bases, and 9 bases lay outside the gene matches. The chain's CDR3 is CASSARQGITGNTIYF. CDR3 coding DNA: TGTGCCAGCAGTGCGAGACAGGGAATTACTGGAAACACCATATATTTT.

There are a few counts of this clone. This rearrangement joins TRBV7-8 to TRBJ1-2, with a weak D call TRBD1 (6 bases). Germline assignment: CDR1 SGHVS and CDR2 FQNEAQ. The CDR3 extends over 16 amino acids. The V and J ends lost 1 base and 1 base respectively, with 13 bases between them. The CDR3 here is CASSLVLLGGNYGYTF. DNA for the CDR3: TGTGCCAGCAGCTTAGTGCTTTTAGGGGGTAACTATGGCTACACCTTC.

V usage is TRBV7-2 and J usage is TRBJ1-2; possibly TRBD1 for D (6 bases). Germline lookup yields CDR1 SGHTA and CDR2 FQGNSA. Between the trimmed V and J ends, which lost 1 base and 9 bases, there was a span of 15 bases. The CDR3 contains 14 residues. As DNA, the CDR3 is TGTGCCAGCAGCTTAGGGGGAAAGGGGGTTCGCTACACCTTC. This encodes CASSLGGKGVRYTF.

The CDR3 here is CAFHDREKSNQPQHF. The CDR3 coding sequence is TGTGCCTTCCATGACAGGGAAAAGAGCAATCAGCCCCAGCATTTT. The chain is built from TRBV11-3 and TRBJ1-5; 7 nucleotides agree with TRBD1. The V and J ends lost 11 bases and 1 base, in that order; junction bases with no gene match: 11. Germline V gene sequence: CDR1 SGHNT, CDR2 YENEEA. The CDR3 has 15 amino acids.

The V call is TRBV11-2, the J call TRBJ2-7, with TRBD1 as a possible D gene (6 bases). Germline V gene data show CDR1 as SGHAT and CDR2 as FQNNGV. The CDR3 runs 11 residues. The V end lost 7 bases, the J end lost 3 bases, and 7 bases lay between the germline ends. The CDR3 DNA is TGTGCCAGCATGACAGGCTACGAGCAGTACTTC. Residues: CASMTGYEQYF.

The V gene is TRBV2, the J gene TRBJ2-1, with a possible D match to TRBD1 (6 bases). The CDR3 covers 15 residues. CDR1 and CDR2 from the germline V gene are SNHLY and FYNNEI. V shed 0 bases and J shed 3 bases, with 9 bases lying between them. The CDR3 nucleotides are TGTGCCAGCAGTGAAGCGGGGGCCGACTACAATGAGCAGTTCTTC. It translates to CASSEAGADYNEQFF.

This CDR3 reads CAWSGGSTPIEAFF. The CDR3 region has the DNA TGTGCCTGGAGTGGAGGCAGCACGCCCATCGAAGCTTTCTTT. V and J are TRBV30 and TRBJ1-1; no firm D call. The CDR3 is 14 residues long. V lost 1 base and J lost 8, with 17 bases in between. The germline CDR1 and CDR2 sequences are GTSNPN and SVGIG (reference sequence).

CDR3 region: CASSLTTLGETQYF. The CDR3 DNA reads as TGCGCCAGCAGCTTGACAACCTTGGGAGAGACCCAGTACTTC. V gene TRBV5-1 combines with J gene TRBJ2-5; no reliable D call. The germline gives CDR1 SGHRS, CDR2 YFSETQ. There are 14 residues in the CDR3. The V end was cut by 1 base, the J end by 4 bases, with 11 bases between.

J is TRBJ2-1 and V is TRBV4-3, with 12 bases that match TRBD2. V shed 0 bases and J 15 bases; nucleotides not matched to a gene: 9. The V gene's germline CDR1 is LGHNA and CDR2 YSLEER. The CDR3 extends over 15 amino acids. The CDR3 nucleotides are TGCGCCAGCAGCCAAGATACCGGGCTAGCGGGGGGGCTGTTCTTC. It translates to CASSQDTGLAGGLFF.

This clone has a single count. The chain is built from TRBV7-6 and TRBJ2-3; 8 bases map to TRBD2. From germline, CDR1 is SGHVS and CDR2 FNYEAQ. V trimming: 5 bases; J trimming: 0 bases; junction bases outside the gene matches: 13. There are 18 residues in the CDR3. In DNA, the CDR3 is TGTGCCAGCAGCGGTCGGCCTAGCGGGCCCGCTAGCACAGATACGCAGTATTTT. Translating it yields CASSGRPSGPASTDTQYF.

This clone was picked up a small number of times. The gene calls are TRBV29-1 and TRBJ1-1; D not certain. The CDR3 has 10 residues. Germline V gene lookup returns CDR1 SQVTM and CDR2 ANQGSEA. The V end lost 7 bases, the J end lost 2 bases, and 5 bases lay between the germline ends. The CDR3 is CSAQNTEAFF. In DNA, the CDR3 is TGCAGCGCTCAAAACACTGAAGCTTTCTTT.

DNA for the CDR3: TGTGCCAGCAGTCCCCTGGGGGGGTCGTATAACACCATATATTTT. The encoded protein is CASSPLGGSYNTIYF. The chain combines TRBV6-5 with TRBJ1-3; D is perhaps TRBD1 (5 bases). V lost 5 bases to trimming and J lost 7 bases, with 18 bases between them. Per germline, CDR1 MNHEY and CDR2 SVGAGI. There are 15 residues in the CDR3.

The rearrangement links TRBV18 to TRBJ1-2; tentative D call: TRBD1 (6 bases). Per the germline V gene, CDR1 is KGHSH and CDR2 is LQKENI. Trimming left V 0 bases short and J 4 bases short, with 12 bases between. CDR3 length: 15 amino acids. CDR3 protein: CASSPPGQQGYGYTF. CDR3 coding DNA: TGTGCCAGCTCACCACCAGGACAGCAGGGCTATGGCTACACCTTC.

The chain links TRBV3-1 (or the pseudogene TRBV3-2) to TRBJ1-5; no definite D call. The CDR3 runs to 14 residues. V was pared by 0 bases and J by 10 bases, with 13 bases between. The germline gives CDR1 LGHDT, CDR2 YNNKEL (reference sequence). The CDR3 DNA reads TGTGCCAGCAGCCAAGACCACGCAGTTCGACCCCAGCATTTT. Translated, it gives CASSQDHAVRPQHF.

The V call is TRBV30, the J call TRBJ2-2, with TRBD2 identical over 7 bases. CDR3 length equals 14 residues. Germline lookup yields CDR1 GTSNPN and CDR2 SVGIG (reference sequence). The trim removed 5 bases at V and 7 bases at J, leaving 10 bases unmatched. CDR3 amino acids: CAWDLGTTIGELFF. The DNA for the CDR3 is TGTGCCTGGGACCTCGGGACTACCATCGGGGAGCTGTTTTTT.